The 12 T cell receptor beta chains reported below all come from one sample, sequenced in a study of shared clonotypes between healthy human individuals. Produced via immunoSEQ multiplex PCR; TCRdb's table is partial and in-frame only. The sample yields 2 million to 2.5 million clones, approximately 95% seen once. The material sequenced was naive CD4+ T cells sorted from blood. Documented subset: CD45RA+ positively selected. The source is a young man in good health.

CDR3 region: CASSLQLLGEEQFF. The CDR3 nucleotides read TGTGCCAGCAGTTTACAGCTCCTTGGGGAGGAGCAGTTCTTC. The chain links TRBV28 to TRBJ2-1, with D possibly TRBD2 on 5 matching bases. The CDR3 length is 14 residues. Germline CDR1 reads MDHEN; CDR2 reads SYDVKM. The V gene lost 2 bases and the J gene lost 10 bases, with 15 bases spanning the gap. Variable domain in full (rest from reference TRBV28 and TRBJ2-1): DVKVTQSSRYLVKRTGEKVFLECVQDMDHENMFWYRQDPGLGLRLIYFSYDVKMKEKGDIPEGYSVSREKKERFSLILESASTNQTSMYLCASSLQLLGEEQFFGPGTRLTVL.

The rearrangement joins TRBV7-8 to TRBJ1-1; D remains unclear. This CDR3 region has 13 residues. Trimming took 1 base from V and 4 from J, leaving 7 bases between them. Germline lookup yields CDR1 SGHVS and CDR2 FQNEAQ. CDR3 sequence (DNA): TGTGCCAGCAGCTTAGAGGGCATCACTGAAGCTTTCTTT. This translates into CASSLEGITEAFF.

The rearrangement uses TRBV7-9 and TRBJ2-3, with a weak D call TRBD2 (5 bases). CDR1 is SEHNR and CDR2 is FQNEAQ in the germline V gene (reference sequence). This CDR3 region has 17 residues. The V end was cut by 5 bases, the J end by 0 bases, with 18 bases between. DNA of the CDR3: TGTGCCAGCAGCCCCGGTTACGGGATGGGTAGCACAGATACGCAGTATTTT. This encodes CASSPGYGMGSTDTQYF.

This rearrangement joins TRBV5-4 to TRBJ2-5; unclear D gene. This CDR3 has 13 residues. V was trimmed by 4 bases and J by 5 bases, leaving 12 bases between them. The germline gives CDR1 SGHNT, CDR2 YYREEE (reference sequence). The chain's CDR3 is CASSLEYLETQYF. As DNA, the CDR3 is TGTGCCAGCAGCCTGGAGTACCTGGAGACCCAGTACTTC.

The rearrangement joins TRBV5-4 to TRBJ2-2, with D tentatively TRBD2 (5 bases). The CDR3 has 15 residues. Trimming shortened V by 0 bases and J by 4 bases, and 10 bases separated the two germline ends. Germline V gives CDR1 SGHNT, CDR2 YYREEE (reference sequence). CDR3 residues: CASSLGQAGTGELFF. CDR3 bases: TGTGCCAGCAGCTTGGGGCAGGCGGGCACCGGGGAGCTGTTTTTT.

CDR3 loop: CATLTGNQETQYF. The CDR3 DNA reads TGTGCCACCCTTACCGGGAACCAAGAGACCCAGTACTTC. J is TRBJ2-5 and V is TRBV6-6; D is possibly TRBD2 (5 bases). Per germline, CDR1 MNHNY and CDR2 SVGAGI (reference sequence). The CDR3 length is 13 residues. V was clipped by 10 bases and J by 0 bases, with 12 bases between them.

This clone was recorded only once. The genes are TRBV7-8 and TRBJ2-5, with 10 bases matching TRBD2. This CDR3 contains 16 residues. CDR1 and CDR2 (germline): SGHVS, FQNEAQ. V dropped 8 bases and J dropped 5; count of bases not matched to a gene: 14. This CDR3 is CASLITSGMSSETQYF. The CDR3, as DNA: TGTGCCAGCTTAATTACTAGCGGGATGTCTTCGGAGACCCAGTACTTC.

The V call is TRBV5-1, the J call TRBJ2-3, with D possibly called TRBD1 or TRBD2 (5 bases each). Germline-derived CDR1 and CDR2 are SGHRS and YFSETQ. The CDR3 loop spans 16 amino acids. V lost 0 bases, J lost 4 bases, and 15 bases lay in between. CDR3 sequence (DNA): TGCGCCAGCAGCTTGGACCCCCTCCTGGGGGCAGATACGCAGTATTTT. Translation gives CASSLDPLLGADTQYF.

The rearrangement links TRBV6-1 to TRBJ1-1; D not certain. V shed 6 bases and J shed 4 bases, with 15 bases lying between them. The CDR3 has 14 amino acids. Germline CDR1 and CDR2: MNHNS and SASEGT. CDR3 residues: CASRSGRIPTEAFF. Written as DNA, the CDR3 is TGTGCCAGCAGGTCCGGACGGATCCCCACTGAAGCTTTCTTT.

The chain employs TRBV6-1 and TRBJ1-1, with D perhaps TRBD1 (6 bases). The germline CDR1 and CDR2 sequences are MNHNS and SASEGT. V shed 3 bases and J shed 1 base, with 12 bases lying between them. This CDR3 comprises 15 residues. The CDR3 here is CASSDFGQPNTEAFF. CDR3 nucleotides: TGTGCCAGCAGTGACTTTGGACAGCCGAACACTGAAGCTTTCTTT.

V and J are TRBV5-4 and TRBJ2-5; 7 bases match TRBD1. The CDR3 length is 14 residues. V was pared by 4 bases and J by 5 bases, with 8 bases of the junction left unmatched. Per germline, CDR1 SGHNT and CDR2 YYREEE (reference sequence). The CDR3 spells CASSGPTGLETQYF. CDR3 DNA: TGTGCCAGCAGCGGACCGACAGGGTTGGAGACCCAGTACTTC.

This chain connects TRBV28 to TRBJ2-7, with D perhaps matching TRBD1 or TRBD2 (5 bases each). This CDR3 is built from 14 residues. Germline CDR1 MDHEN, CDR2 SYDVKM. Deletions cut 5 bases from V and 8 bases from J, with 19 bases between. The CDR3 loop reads CASSTGTARGQQYF. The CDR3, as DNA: TGTGCCAGCAGTACCGGGACGGCCCGCGGTCAGCAGTACTTC.